A selection of T cell receptor beta chains follows, all from one sample in a study of T cell repertoires in cytomegalovirus infection. From the reads, TCRdb called clonotypes with MiXCR, one entry per CDR3 protein. The sample lists about 330,000 distinct CDR3 sequences, 8% to 9.5% occurring once. Sequenced material: PBMCs. The receptors shown here come from a human donor in good health (CMV status not recorded). Some clones in this sample may be carry-over from other donors' samples. Both conserved end residues are part of each CDR3. The D gene is left open where the match is weak. Some rows have no size entry. The others give once, few or many, or a class for an expanded clone.

cdr3_aa | cdr3_nt | d_call | v_call | clone_size | j_call
CASSIGAGDNTGELFF | TGTGCCAGTAGTATAGGGGCAGGGGATAACACCGGGGAGCTGTTTTTT | NA | TRBV19 | NA | TRBJ2-2
CASRGPSGPEQYF | TGTGCCAGCAGAGGGCCTAGCGGGCCTGAGCAGTACTTC | TRBD2 | TRBV7-2 | NA | TRBJ2-7
CASSQGASGGNTGELFF | TGTGCCAGCAGCCAAGGGGCTAGCGGGGGGAACACCGGGGAGCTGTTTTTT | TRBD2 | TRBV4-2 | many | TRBJ2-2
CASSPPVSYEQYF | TGTGCCAGCAGCCCCCCGGTGTCCTACGAGCAGTACTTC | NA | TRBV7-2 | many | TRBJ2-7
CASSLEGPFNEQFF | TGTGCCAGCAGCTTAGAGGGTCCTTTTAATGAGCAGTTCTTC | NA | TRBV7-2 | many | TRBJ2-1
CASSESRGDYEQYF | TGCGCCAGCAGTGAGTCGAGGGGAGACTACGAGCAGTACTTC | NA | TRBV10-1 | NA | TRBJ2-7
CASTPGLASHNEQFF | TGTGCCAGCACCCCCGGACTAGCGTCCCACAATGAGCAGTTCTTC | TRBD2 | TRBV7-9 | many | TRBJ2-1
CASSFMTTEAFF | TGTGCCAGCAGCTTTATGACAACTGAAGCTTTCTTT | NA | TRBV7-2 | many | TRBJ1-1
CASSFTGGDGYTF | TGTGCCAGCAGCTTTACAGGGGGTGATGGCTACACCTTC | TRBD1 | TRBV7-6 | few | TRBJ1-2
CASSQGVASGKETQYF | TGTGCCAGCAGCCAAGGGGTCGCTAGCGGGAAAGAGACCCAGTACTTC | TRBD2 | TRBV4-2 | NA | TRBJ2-5
CASSLGAGGLTDTQYF | TGTGCCAGCAGCTTAGGGGCAGGGGGCCTGACAGATACGCAGTATTTT | TRBD1 | TRBV7-2 | NA | TRBJ2-3
CASSLRGLAGEQYF | TGTGCCAGCAGTTTAAGGGGGCTAGCGGGCGAGCAGTACTTC | NA | TRBV12-3/TRBV12-4 | few | TRBJ2-7
CASSLVGGSDQPQHF | TGTGCCAGCAGCCTTGTCGGAGGGAGCGATCAGCCCCAGCATTTT | NA | TRBV4-2 | NA | TRBJ1-5
CASSQVTEQRNEQFF | TGTGCCAGCAGCCAAGTTACAGAACAAAGAAATGAGCAGTTCTTC | NA | TRBV14 | NA | TRBJ2-1
CASSQGGLNTEAFF | TGCGCCAGCAGCCAAGGGGGCTTGAACACTGAAGCTTTCTTT | NA | TRBV4-1 | NA | TRBJ1-1
CASSRKQGGSYNEQFF | TGTGCCAGCAGCCGCAAGCAAGGTGGATCCTACAATGAGCAGTTCTTC | NA | TRBV28 | NA | TRBJ2-1
CASSLAAPGDSYNEQFF | TGTGCCAGCAGCTTAGCGGCCCCGGGGGATTCCTACAATGAGCAGTTCTTC | NA | TRBV7-6 | many | TRBJ2-1
CASSPPGLAGGLNEQFF | TGTGCCAGCAGCCCCCCCGGACTAGCGGGGGGACTTAATGAGCAGTTCTTC | TRBD2 | TRBV7-2 | many | TRBJ2-1
CASSLGRPTEAFF | TGTGCCAGCAGCCTAGGACGGCCCACTGAAGCTTTCTTT | NA | TRBV12-3/TRBV12-4 | NA | TRBJ1-1
CATCPGIYNEQFF | TGTGCCACCTGCCCCGGGATTTACAATGAGCAGTTCTTC | NA | TRBV7-2 | many | TRBJ2-1
CASSWNGNTEAFF | TGTGCCAGCAGCTGGAACGGGAACACTGAAGCTTTCTTT | NA | TRBV7-6 | many | TRBJ1-1
CASSSGTSVSYEQYF | TGTGCCAGCAGCTCCGGGACTAGCGTCTCCTACGAGCAGTACTTC | TRBD2 | TRBV7-2 | many | TRBJ2-7
CASGTGTDTQYF | TGTGCCAGCGGGACTGGCACAGATACGCAGTATTTT | NA | TRBV7-4 | many | TRBJ2-3
CASSPNFGQGDGSPLHF | TGCGCCAGCAGCCCCAACTTCGGACAGGGAGATGGGTCACCCCTCCACTTT | TRBD1 | TRBV4-1 | few | TRBJ1-6
CASSVLDGGPQYF | TGTGCCAGCAGCGTTTTGGATGGGGGGCCTCAGTACTTC | NA | TRBV9 | NA | TRBJ2-4
CASSLQGANTGELFF | TGTGCCAGCAGCCTTCAGGGAGCGAACACCGGGGAGCTGTTTTTT | NA | TRBV7-3 | many | TRBJ2-2